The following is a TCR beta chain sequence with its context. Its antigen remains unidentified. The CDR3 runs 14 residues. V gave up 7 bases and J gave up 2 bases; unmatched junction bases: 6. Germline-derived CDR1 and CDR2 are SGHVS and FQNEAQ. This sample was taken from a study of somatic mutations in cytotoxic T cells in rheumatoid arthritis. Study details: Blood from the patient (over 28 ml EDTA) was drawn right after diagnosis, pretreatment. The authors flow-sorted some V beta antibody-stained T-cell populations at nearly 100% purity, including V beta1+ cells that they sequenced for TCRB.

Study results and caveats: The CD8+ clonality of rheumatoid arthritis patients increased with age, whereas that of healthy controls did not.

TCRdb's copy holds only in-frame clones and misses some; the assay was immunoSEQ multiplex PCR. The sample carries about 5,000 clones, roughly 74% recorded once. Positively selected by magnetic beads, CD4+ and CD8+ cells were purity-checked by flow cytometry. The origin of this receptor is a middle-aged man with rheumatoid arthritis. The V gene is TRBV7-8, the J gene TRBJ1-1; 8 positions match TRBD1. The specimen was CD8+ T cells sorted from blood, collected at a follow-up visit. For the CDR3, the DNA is TGTGCCAGCACCCCTTCAGGGGGCAACACTGAAGCTTTCTTT. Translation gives CASTPSGGNTEAFF.